The 22 T cell receptor beta chains given below trace back to one sample, sequenced in a study of blood T cell repertoires in COVID-19. Generated by immunoSEQ multiplex PCR, the TCRdb table keeps only in-frame clones and is missing some. Of over 110,000 clones listed, 70% to 80% were seen once; the top ten hold approximately 3.6%. Sequenced material: peripheral blood. The source of these receptors is a man aged 55 to 70 with acute or convalescent COVID-19.

The genes are TRBV5-1 and TRBJ2-1, with TRBD1 identical over 7 bases. This CDR3 contains 13 residues. V shed 4 bases, J shed 7 bases, and the junction held 5 bases outside the gene matches. Germline V CDR1 and CDR2: SGHRS, YFSETQ. The CDR3 spells CASSAGTENEQFF. In DNA, the CDR3 is TGCGCCAGCAGCGCCGGGACAGAAAATGAGCAGTTCTTC.

The chain uses TRBV27 and TRBJ2-7; the match to TRBD2 covers 7 bases. Unmatched junction bases numbered 8, after V lost 6 bases and J lost 3 bases. Germline-derived CDR1 and CDR2 are MNHEY and SMNVEV (reference sequence). The CDR3 totals 14 residues. CDR3 protein: CASRGGEALYEQYF. The CDR3 region has the DNA TGTGCCAGCAGGGGGGGGGAGGCGCTCTACGAGCAGTACTTC.

V and J are TRBV18 and TRBJ2-1; 10 nucleotides match TRBD1. Germline lookup yields CDR1 KGHSH and CDR2 LQKENI. V shed 4 bases and J 8 bases; nucleotides not matched to a gene: 14. The CDR3 consists of 17 residues. The CDR3 coding sequence is TGTGCCAGCTCACTGGAGATCCACGGGACAGGGGTAGATGAGCAGTTCTTC. Translated, it gives CASSLEIHGTGVDEQFF.

As concerns this clone: The identical CDR3 is also encoded by other nucleotide sequences in the sample. The J gene is TRBJ2-5, the V gene TRBV19; 8 nucleotides line up with TRBD1. Germline CDR1 LNHDA, CDR2 SQIVND (reference sequence). The CDR3 runs to 15 residues. With V trimmed by 1 base and J by 2 bases, 3 bases remained unmatched. This CDR3 is CASSIGGTGQETQYF. The CDR3 DNA reads as TGTGCCAGTAGTATAGGGGGGACAGGACAAGAGACCCAGTACTTC.

CDR3 DNA sequence: TGTGCCAGCTCACCACCGGGACTAGCGGGAACCTACGAGCAGTACTTC. This translates into CASSPPGLAGTYEQYF. J is TRBJ2-7 and V is TRBV18; 13 bases match TRBD2. The junction had 1 base not matched to a gene; V was cut back by 0 bases and J by 2 bases. Germline CDR1 is KGHSH and CDR2 is LQKENI. The CDR3 length is 16 residues. Looking up the rest from reference TRBV18 and TRBJ2-7 gives the full variable domain: NAGVMQNPRHLVRRRGQEARLRCSPMKGHSHVYWYRQLPEEGLKFMVYLQKENIIDESGMPKERFSAEFPKEGPSILRIQQVVRGDSAAYFCASSPPGLAGTYEQYFGPGTRLTVT.

This chain's CDR3 is CASSVAGTEIEPQHF. The CDR3 DNA sequence: TGCGCCAGCAGCGTCGCCGGGACAGAAATTGAACCCCAGCATTTT. The gene calls are TRBV5-1 and TRBJ1-5; 7 bases agree with TRBD1. J gave up 10 bases and V 4 bases, and 14 bases lay outside the gene matches. CDR1 SGHRS and CDR2 YFSETQ come from the germline V gene. The CDR3 spans 15 residues.

The chain couples TRBV9 to TRBJ2-3; D unresolved. V shed 2 bases and J shed 0 bases, with 7 bases lying between them. CDR3 length: 14 residues. Germline loops: CDR1 SGDLS, CDR2 YYNGEE. The CDR3 loop is CASSVRQSTDTQYF. The CDR3 DNA sequence: TGTGCCAGCAGCGTGCGGCAGAGCACAGATACGCAGTATTTT.

This clone has just one count. The chain is built from TRBV6-2 or TRBV6-3 and TRBJ1-2; 8 bases fit TRBD1. Trimming cost V 4 bases and J 4 bases; bases outside gene matches: 8. This CDR3 comprises 15 residues. Germline loops: CDR1 MNHEY, CDR2 SVGEGT. The CDR3 is CASSFRQGMVYGYTF. Written as DNA, the CDR3 is TGTGCCAGCAGTTTCCGACAGGGGATGGTCTATGGCTACACCTTC.

This chain joins TRBV6-1 and TRBJ1-2; 9 bases fit TRBD1. The V gene end was trimmed by 3 bases and the J gene end by 4 bases; junction bases not matched to a gene: 12. The CDR3 is 17 residues long. Germline V gives CDR1 MNHNS, CDR2 SASEGT. The CDR3 loop reads CASSEPGTGRGSYGYTF. Here the CDR3 DNA reads TGTGCCAGCAGTGAGCCGGGGACAGGGCGAGGGAGCTATGGCTACACCTTC.

The V gene is TRBV24-1, the J gene TRBJ1-1, with D unresolved. This CDR3 is built from 13 residues. V was cut by 5 bases and J by 5 bases, with 11 bases left in between. Germline CDR1 and CDR2: KGHDR and SFDVKD. The CDR3 coding sequence is TGTGCCACCAGTGGGCCGGGAAGTACTGAAGCTTTCTTT. It translates to CATSGPGSTEAFF.

The J gene is TRBJ2-4, the V gene TRBV7-9, with 9 bases lining up with TRBD2. The CDR3 sequence is 15 residues long. Germline trimming cut 5 bases from V and 3 bases from J; bases unmatched to any gene: 5. Germline V gives CDR1 SEHNR, CDR2 FQNEAQ (reference sequence). Here the CDR3 DNA reads TGTGCCAGCAGCAACCAACTAGCGGGCAAAAACATTCAGTACTTC. It codes for CASSNQLAGKNIQYF.

Points on this clone: The same CDR3 arises from other DNA sequences in this sample as well. This chain uses TRBV5-1 with TRBJ2-5, with a tentative D call TRBD2 (6 bases). Germline-derived CDR1 and CDR2 are SGHRS and YFSETQ. V was trimmed by 2 bases and J by 5 bases, leaving 10 bases between them. The CDR3 length is 13 residues. The CDR3 region is CASSFGTGETQYF. CDR3 DNA: TGCGCCAGCAGCTTCGGGACTGGGGAGACCCAGTACTTC.

This clone has more than one count but fewer than ten. V usage is TRBV4-1 and J usage is TRBJ1-4, with unresolved D. The CDR3 runs 17 residues. CDR1 MGHRA and CDR2 YSYEKL come from the germline V gene. V shed 0 bases and J shed 0 bases, with 11 bases lying between them. The CDR3 spells CASSQEGRMATNEKLFF. In DNA form, the CDR3 reads TGCGCCAGCAGCCAAGAGGGGAGGATGGCAACTAATGAAAAACTGTTTTTT.

This clone is large (0.1 to 1%) within its sample. At one of its ends the junction is not consistent with the germline gene, which may arise from a read error. The J gene is TRBJ2-7, the V gene TRBV28, with D possibly TRBD1 on 6 matching bases. The CDR3 sequence is 16 residues long. Germline V CDR1 and CDR2: MDHEN, SYDVKM. The CDR3 region has the DNA TGTGCCAGCACCCTGGGGGCGGAGGTCTCTCCTACGAGCAGTCACTTC. This sequence encodes CASTLGAEVSPTSSHF.

This clone was recorded only once. The chain is built from TRBV4-3 and TRBJ2-2; TRBD1 aligns across 8 bases. CDR1 and CDR2 from the germline V gene are LGHNA and YSLEER. J gave up 4 bases and V 1 base, and 2 bases lay outside the gene matches. The CDR3 extends over 15 amino acids. The CDR3 region is CASSQADRGTGELFF. The CDR3 nucleotides read TGCGCCAGCAGCCAAGCCGACAGGGGCACCGGGGAGCTGTTTTTT.

This clone was detected only a few times. V and J are TRBV28 and TRBJ1-2; D is unresolved. The CDR3 is 13 amino acids. The germline V gene has CDR1 MDHEN and CDR2 SYDVKM. Trimming removed 4 bases from V and 1 base from J, with 7 bases in between. The CDR3 bases are TGTGCCAGCAGTTCGCCGGGTAACTATGGCTACACCTTC. Encoded protein: CASSSPGNYGYTF.

The chain employs TRBV27 and TRBJ2-1; 16 bases match TRBD2. The germline gives CDR1 MNHEY, CDR2 SMNVEV (reference sequence). V lost 6 bases, J lost 7 bases, and 9 bases stayed unmatched. This CDR3 has 17 residues. The CDR3 reads CASSHPGLAGGGNEQFF. CDR3 nucleotide sequence: TGTGCCAGCAGCCACCCGGGACTAGCGGGGGGGGGTAATGAGCAGTTCTTC.

CDR3 in amino acids: CASSIGAGGLNEQFF. The CDR3, as DNA: TGTGCCAGTAGTATCGGGGCGGGAGGTCTAAATGAGCAGTTCTTC. The chain combines TRBV19 with TRBJ2-1; 8 bases match TRBD2. This CDR3 has 15 residues. J lost 7 bases, V lost 3 bases, and 8 bases had no gene match. CDR1 LNHDA and CDR2 SQIVND come from the germline V gene (reference sequence).

This clone was seen a handful of times. The rearrangement links TRBV4-3 to TRBJ1-2; D ambiguous. V was cut by 1 base and J by 2 bases, with 8 bases left in between. There are 14 residues in the CDR3. The germline V gene has CDR1 LGHNA and CDR2 YSLEER. DNA of the CDR3: TGCGCCAGCAGCCAAGGATTACGGAACTATGGCTACACCTTC. Protein product: CASSQGLRNYGYTF.

The rearrangement joins TRBV28 to TRBJ2-7, with D possibly being TRBD1 (5 bases). This CDR3 spans 16 amino acids. Deletions cut 2 bases from V and 2 bases from J, with 16 bases between. Germline assignment: CDR1 MDHEN and CDR2 SYDVKM. In DNA, the CDR3 is TGTGCCAGCAGTTTAGGGGCAGGGTGGGAAGCCTACGAGCAGTACTTC. This sequence encodes CASSLGAGWEAYEQYF. The whole variable domain, filled in from reference TRBV28 and TRBJ2-7, reads DVKVTQSSRYLVKRTGEKVFLECVQDMDHENMFWYRQDPGLGLRLIYFSYDVKMKEKGDIPEGYSVSREKKERFSLILESASTNQTSMYLCASSLGAGWEAYEQYFGPGTRLTVT.

This clone occurred a few times. This rearrangement joins TRBV29-1 to TRBJ2-7; D is perhaps TRBD1 or TRBD2 (6 bases each). V was trimmed by 7 bases and J by 3 bases, leaving 16 bases between them. The CDR3 covers 13 residues. Germline V gene sequence: CDR1 SQVTM, CDR2 ANQGSEA. The CDR3 region has the DNA TGCAGCGGGGGAGGAACAGGGATCTACGAGCAGTACTTC. It encodes CSGGGTGIYEQYF.

The chain is built from TRBV19 and TRBJ1-6; D unclear. Trimming removed 2 bases from V and 7 bases from J, with 9 bases in between. The CDR3 spans 14 residues. The germline CDR1 and CDR2 sequences are LNHDA and SQIVND (reference sequence). Here the CDR3 reads CASSIWSDNSPLHF. CDR3 coding DNA: TGTGCCAGTAGTATATGGAGTGACAATTCACCCCTCCACTTT.